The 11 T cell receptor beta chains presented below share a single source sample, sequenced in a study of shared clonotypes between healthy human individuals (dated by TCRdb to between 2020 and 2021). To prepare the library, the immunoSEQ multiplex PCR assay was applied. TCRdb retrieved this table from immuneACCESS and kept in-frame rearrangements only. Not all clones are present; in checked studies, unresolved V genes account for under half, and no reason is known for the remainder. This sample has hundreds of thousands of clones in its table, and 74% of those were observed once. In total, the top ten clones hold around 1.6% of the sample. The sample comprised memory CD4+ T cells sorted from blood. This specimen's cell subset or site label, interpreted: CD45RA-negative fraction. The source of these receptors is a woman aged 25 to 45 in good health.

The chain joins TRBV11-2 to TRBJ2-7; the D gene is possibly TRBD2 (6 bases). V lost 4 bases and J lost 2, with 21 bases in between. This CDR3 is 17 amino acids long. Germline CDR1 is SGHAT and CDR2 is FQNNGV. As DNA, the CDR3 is TGTGCCAGCAGCTCTCCCCTCGCGGGGAGAGGTCCCTACGAGCAGTACTTC. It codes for CASSSPLAGRGPYEQYF.

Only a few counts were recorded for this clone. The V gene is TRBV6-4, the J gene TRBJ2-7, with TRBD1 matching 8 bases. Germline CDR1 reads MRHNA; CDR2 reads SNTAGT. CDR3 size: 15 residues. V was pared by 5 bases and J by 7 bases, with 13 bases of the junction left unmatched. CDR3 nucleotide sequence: TGTGCCAGCAGTACTGGACAGGGAGACTCTAGTGAGCAGTACTTC. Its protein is CASSTGQGDSSEQYF.

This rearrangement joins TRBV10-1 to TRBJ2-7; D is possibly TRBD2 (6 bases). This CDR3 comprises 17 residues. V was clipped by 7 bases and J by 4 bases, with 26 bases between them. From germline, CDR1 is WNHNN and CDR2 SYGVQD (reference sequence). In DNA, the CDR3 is TGCGCCAGCACCGTGCCTAGGCGGGACTTACACTTATACGAGCAGTACTTC. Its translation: CASTVPRRDLHLYEQYF.

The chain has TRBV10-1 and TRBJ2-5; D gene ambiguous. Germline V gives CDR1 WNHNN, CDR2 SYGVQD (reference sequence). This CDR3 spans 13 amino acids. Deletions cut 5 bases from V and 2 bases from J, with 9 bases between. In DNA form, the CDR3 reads TGCGCCAGCAGTCCGAGACTGCAAGAGACCCAGTACTTC. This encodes CASSPRLQETQYF.

The CDR3 nucleotides are TGTGCCAGTAGTATAGACCTCCTCGGGACAGTGCATGGCTACACCTTC. Amino acids: CASSIDLLGTVHGYTF. The chain has TRBV19 and TRBJ1-2; 7 bases fit TRBD1. The CDR3 totals 16 residues. V was clipped by 0 bases and J by 6 bases; unmatched bases: 10. Germline CDR1 is LNHDA and CDR2 is SQIVND (reference sequence). Based on the CDR3 plus reference TRBV19 and TRBJ1-2, the full variable domain is DGGITQSPKYLFRKEGQNVTLSCEQNLNHDAMYWYRQDPGQGLRLIYYSQIVNDFQKGDIAEGYSVSREKKESFPLTVTSAQKNPTAFYLCASSIDLLGTVHGYTFGSGTRLTVV.

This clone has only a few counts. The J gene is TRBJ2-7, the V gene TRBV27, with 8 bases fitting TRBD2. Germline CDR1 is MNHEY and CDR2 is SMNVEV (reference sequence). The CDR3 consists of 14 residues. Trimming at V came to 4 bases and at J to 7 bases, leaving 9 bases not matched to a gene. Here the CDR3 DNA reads TGTGCCAGCAGTTCTAAGGGGACTAGGTATGAGCAGTACTTC. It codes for CASSSKGTRYEQYF.

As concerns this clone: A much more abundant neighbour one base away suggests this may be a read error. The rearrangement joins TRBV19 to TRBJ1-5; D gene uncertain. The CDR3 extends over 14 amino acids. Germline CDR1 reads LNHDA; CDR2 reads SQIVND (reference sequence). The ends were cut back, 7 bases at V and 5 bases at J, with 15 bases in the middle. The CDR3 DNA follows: TGTGCCAGTACTCGGGAGGCGCGGGATCAGCCCCAGCATTTT. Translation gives CASTREARDQPQHF. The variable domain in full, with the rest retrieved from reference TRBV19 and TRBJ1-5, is DGGITQSPKYLFRKEGQNVTLSCEQNLNHDAMYWYRQDPGQGLRLIYYSQIVNDFQKGDIAEGYSVSREKKESFPLTVTSAQKNPTAFYLCASTREARDQPQHFGDGTRLSIL.

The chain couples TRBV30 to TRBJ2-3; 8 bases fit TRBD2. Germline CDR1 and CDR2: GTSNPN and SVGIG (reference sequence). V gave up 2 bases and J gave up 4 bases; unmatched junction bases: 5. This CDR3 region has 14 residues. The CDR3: CAWSLSGRADTQYF. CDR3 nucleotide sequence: TGTGCCTGGAGTCTCAGCGGGAGAGCAGATACGCAGTATTTT.

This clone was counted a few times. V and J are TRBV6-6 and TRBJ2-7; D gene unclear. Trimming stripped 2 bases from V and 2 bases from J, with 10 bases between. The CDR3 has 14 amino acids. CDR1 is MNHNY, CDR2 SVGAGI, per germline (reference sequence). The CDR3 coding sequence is TGTGCCAGCAGTTACGCCAAAATCCCCTACGAGCAGTACTTC. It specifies CASSYAKIPYEQYF.

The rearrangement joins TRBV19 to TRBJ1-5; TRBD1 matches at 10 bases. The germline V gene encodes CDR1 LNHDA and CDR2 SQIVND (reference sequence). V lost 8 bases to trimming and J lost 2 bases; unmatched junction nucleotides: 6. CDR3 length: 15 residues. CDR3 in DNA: TGTGCCAGTGAGCCAGGGACAGGGGGCAATCAGCCCCAGCATTTT. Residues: CASEPGTGGNQPQHF.

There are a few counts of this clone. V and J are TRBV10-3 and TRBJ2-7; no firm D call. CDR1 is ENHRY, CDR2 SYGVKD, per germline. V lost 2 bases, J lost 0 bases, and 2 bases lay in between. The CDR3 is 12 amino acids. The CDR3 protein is CAISEGSYEQYF. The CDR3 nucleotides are TGTGCCATCAGTGAGGGCTCCTACGAGCAGTACTTC.